The T cell receptor beta chain under discussion was sequenced for a study of neurological immune-mediated disorders. General observations from the study: Among expanded clones, no CDR3 amino acid sequences were shared across subjects, a pattern suggesting private repertoires in all groups. Patients with HTLV-1-associated myelopathy showed the most TCR clonal expansion. Those with multiple sclerosis showed the least, falling below healthy controls.

A 10-nucleotide random UMI tagged transcripts in template-switch 5'RACE cDNA synthesis. TCRdb fed the 5' RACE reads into MiXCR, producing one record per CDR3 protein. The sample lists some 50,000 distinct CDR3 sequences; 15% to 20% were seen once. The controls, all healthy individuals, were blood bank volunteers in Maryland, USA. Trimming at V came to 2 bases and at J to 5 bases, leaving 7 bases not matched to a gene. CDR1 is SGHDT, CDR2 YYEEEE, per germline. The CDR3 spans 16 residues. This clonotype has just a few counts. No antigen is known for it. The TCR comes from a man aged 55-75 years in good health. Sequences were obtained from PBMCs. The chain has TRBV5-6 and TRBJ1-6; 7 bases are shared with TRBD1. CDR3 in DNA: TGTGCCAGCAGCTTACTAGGGACAGAAAATAATTCACCCCTCCACTTT. Translated: CASSLLGTENNSPLHF.